This record covers a single TCR beta chain. This sample was taken from a study of blood T cell repertoires in COVID-19. Background on the study: The United States, Italy and Spain provided the acute and convalescent COVID-19 samples. The cDNA or gDNA used as material had been derived from T cells, B-cell-depleted T cells, or PBMCs.

CDR1 is SGDLS, CDR2 YYNGEE, per germline. The CDR3 extends over 14 amino acids. V was clipped by 2 bases and J by 4 bases, with 9 bases between them. The data were produced by immunoSEQ multiplex PCR, yet TCRdb's version contains in-frame clones alone and is incomplete. Here the sample spans tens of thousands of clones, approximately 86% being singletons. This sequence joins TRBV9 and TRBJ2-2; possible D gene TRBD1, 6 bases. This TCR derives from a human donor in a cohort sampled during active COVID-19. Sequences were obtained from peripheral blood. CDR3 protein: CASSVGQLTGELFF. CDR3 sequence (DNA): TGTGCCAGCAGCGTCGGACAGCTCACCGGGGAGCTGTTTTTT.